The clone carrying this T cell receptor (beta chain) was found many times. Antigen: not known. Quantitative 5'-RACE with molecular barcodes was used to make the TCR beta libraries. TCRdb processed the 5' RACE reads anew with MiXCR; each CDR3 protein has one entry. The table has 700,000 to 850,000 distinct CDR3 sequences, around 11% seen once. CDR1 DFQATT and CDR2 SNEGSKA come from the germline V gene (reference sequence). This CDR3 spans 13 amino acids. V was cut by 4 bases and J by 1 base, with 9 bases left in between. These data originate in a study of CD8 T cells in ankylosing spondylitis. The study's findings and limits: Characteristic, it appeared, of ankylosing spondylitis blood was a TCR beta motif of roughly 8 highly homologous variants. A CD8+ phenotype characterized the disease-linked clones, which were relatively rare in peripheral blood.

The sequenced sample was blood, either unsorted or a sorted T cell fraction (not recorded which). The receptor's source is a male donor with ankylosing spondylitis. This chain connects TRBV20-1 to TRBJ2-3, with D uncertain. The CDR3 loop is CSATYRGTDTQYF. The CDR3 DNA reads as TGCAGTGCTACATACAGAGGCACAGATACGCAGTATTTT.